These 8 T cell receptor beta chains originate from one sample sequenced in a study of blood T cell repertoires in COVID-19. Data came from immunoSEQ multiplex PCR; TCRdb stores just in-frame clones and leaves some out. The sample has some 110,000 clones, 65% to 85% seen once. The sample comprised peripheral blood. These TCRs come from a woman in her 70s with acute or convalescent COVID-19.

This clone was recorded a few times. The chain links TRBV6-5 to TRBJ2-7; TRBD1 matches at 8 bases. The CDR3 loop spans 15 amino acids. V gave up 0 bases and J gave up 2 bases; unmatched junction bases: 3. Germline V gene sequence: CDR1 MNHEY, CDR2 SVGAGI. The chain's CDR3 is CASSYSRQGPYEQYF. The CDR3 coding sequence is TGTGCCAGCAGTTACTCGAGACAGGGGCCCTACGAGCAGTACTTC.

CDR3: CASSSGGVGANVLTF. CDR3 DNA: TGTGCCAGCAGTTCAGGGGGAGTTGGGGCCAACGTCCTGACTTTC. The chain uses TRBV6-5 and TRBJ2-6, with 7 bases fitting TRBD1. The CDR3 covers 15 residues. V lost 4 bases and J lost 3; bases outside the gene matches: 3. Germline V lookup: CDR1 MNHEY, CDR2 SVGAGI.

Written as DNA, the CDR3 is TGTGCCACCAGCATATACCCCACAGGGGATCTCAAAAACATTCAGTACTTC. Translated: CATSIYPTGDLKNIQYF. J is TRBJ2-4 and V is TRBV15; 7 bases match TRBD1. The CDR3 spans 17 residues. Germline V lookup: CDR1 LNHNV, CDR2 YYDKDF (reference sequence). The V segment lost 4 bases and the J segment 3 bases; nucleotides outside the gene matches: 12.

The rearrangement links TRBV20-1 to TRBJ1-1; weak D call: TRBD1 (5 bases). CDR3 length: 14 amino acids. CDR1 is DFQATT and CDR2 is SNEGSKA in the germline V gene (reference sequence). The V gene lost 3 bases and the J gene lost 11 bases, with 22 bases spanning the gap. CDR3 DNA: TGCAGTGCTAGTTTAGTAAGGAGGGGAGGTTCGGCTTTCTTT. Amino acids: CSASLVRRGGSAFF.

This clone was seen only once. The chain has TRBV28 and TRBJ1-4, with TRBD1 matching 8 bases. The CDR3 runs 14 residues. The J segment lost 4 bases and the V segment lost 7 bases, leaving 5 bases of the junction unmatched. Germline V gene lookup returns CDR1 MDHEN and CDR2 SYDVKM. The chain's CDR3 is CASIHRGINEKLFF. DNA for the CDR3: TGTGCCAGCATTCACAGGGGGATTAATGAAAAACTGTTTTTT.

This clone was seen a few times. CDR3 amino acids: CASSPIPGSYEQYF. CDR3 nucleotide sequence: TGTGCCAGCAGCCCAATACCGGGAAGCTACGAGCAGTACTTC. The chain links TRBV3-1 (or the pseudogene TRBV3-2) to TRBJ2-7, with TRBD2 as a possible D gene (5 bases). The CDR3 length is 14 residues. The germline V and J ends were trimmed by 4 bases and 3 bases, with 13 bases remaining between them. Per germline, CDR1 LGHDT and CDR2 YNNKEL (reference sequence).

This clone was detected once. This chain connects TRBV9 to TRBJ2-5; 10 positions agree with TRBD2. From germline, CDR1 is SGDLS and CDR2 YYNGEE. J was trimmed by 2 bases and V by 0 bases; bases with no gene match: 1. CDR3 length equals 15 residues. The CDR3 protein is CASSVEAGGQETQYF. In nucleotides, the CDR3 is TGTGCCAGCAGCGTAGAAGCGGGGGGGCAAGAGACCCAGTACTTC.

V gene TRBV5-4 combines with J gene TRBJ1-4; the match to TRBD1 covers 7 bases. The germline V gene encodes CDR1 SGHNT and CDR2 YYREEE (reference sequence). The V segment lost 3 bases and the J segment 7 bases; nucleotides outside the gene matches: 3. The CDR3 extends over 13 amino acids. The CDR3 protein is CASSSGGSEKLFF. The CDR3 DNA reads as TGTGCCAGCAGCTCAGGGGGTTCTGAAAAACTGTTTTTT.